This TCR beta chain is from a study of blood T cell repertoires in COVID-19. About the study: The analysed material was cDNA or gDNA that came from T cells, B-cell-depleted T cells, or PBMCs.

Sequenced by immunoSEQ multiplex PCR; TCRdb stores in-frame clones only, minus some. The data contain roughly 400,000 clones, around 92% of them singletons. The J segment lost 2 bases and the V segment lost 0 bases, leaving 5 bases of the junction unmatched. The CDR3 totals 16 residues. CDR1 SGHRS and CDR2 YFSETQ come from the germline V gene. Recruitment covered under 25 US areas and drew participants whose ages spanned roughly 18 to 89 years. Specimen: PBMCs or T cells enriched from blood (not recorded which). This sequence was found in a young woman who had recovered from COVID-19. The chain joins TRBV5-1 to TRBJ2-3; 8 nucleotides line up with TRBD2. The CDR3 nucleotides are TGCGCCAGCAGCTTGGGCCCGGGACTAGACACAGATACGCAGTATTTT. This sequence encodes CASSLGPGLDTDTQYF. Full variable domain (missing parts from reference TRBV5-1 and TRBJ2-3): KAGVTQTPRYLIKTRGQQVTLSCSPISGHRSVSWYQQTPGQGLQFLFEYFSETQRNKGNFPGRFSGRQFSNSRSEMNVSTLELGDSALYLCASSLGPGLDTDTQYFGPGTRLTVL.